The count of the clone carrying this T cell receptor beta chain is one. No antigen is known for it. At one boundary the junction diverges from the germline segment, which might be a read error. The entry originates in a study of blood T cells in healthy people across ages. General study findings and limits: Because sorting was not performed, PBMCs prevented conclusive naive versus antigen-experienced comparison.

The CDR3 loop spans 13 amino acids. Per the germline V gene, CDR1 is ENHRY and CDR2 is SYGVKD. Sample-barcoded 5' priming and a J-beta primer mix drove a second PCR of roughly 6 to 12 cycles. A minimum of 2.5 million CDR3-containing paired-end reads was obtained for each sample. TCRdb recomputed calls from the 5' RACE reads with MiXCR, one row per CDR3 protein. Here the sample spans around 790,000 distinct CDR3 sequences, approximately 44% being singletons. Per-sample PBMC isolation yielded at least 6.5 million cells. The V call is TRBV10-3, the J call TRBJ1-4; no clear D. The receptor was isolated from a man in his 60s in good health. What was sequenced was blood. The CDR3 DNA sequence: TGTGCCATCAGTGGAGGTCCTACTGAAAAACCGTTTTTT. It yields the protein CAISGGPTEKPFF.